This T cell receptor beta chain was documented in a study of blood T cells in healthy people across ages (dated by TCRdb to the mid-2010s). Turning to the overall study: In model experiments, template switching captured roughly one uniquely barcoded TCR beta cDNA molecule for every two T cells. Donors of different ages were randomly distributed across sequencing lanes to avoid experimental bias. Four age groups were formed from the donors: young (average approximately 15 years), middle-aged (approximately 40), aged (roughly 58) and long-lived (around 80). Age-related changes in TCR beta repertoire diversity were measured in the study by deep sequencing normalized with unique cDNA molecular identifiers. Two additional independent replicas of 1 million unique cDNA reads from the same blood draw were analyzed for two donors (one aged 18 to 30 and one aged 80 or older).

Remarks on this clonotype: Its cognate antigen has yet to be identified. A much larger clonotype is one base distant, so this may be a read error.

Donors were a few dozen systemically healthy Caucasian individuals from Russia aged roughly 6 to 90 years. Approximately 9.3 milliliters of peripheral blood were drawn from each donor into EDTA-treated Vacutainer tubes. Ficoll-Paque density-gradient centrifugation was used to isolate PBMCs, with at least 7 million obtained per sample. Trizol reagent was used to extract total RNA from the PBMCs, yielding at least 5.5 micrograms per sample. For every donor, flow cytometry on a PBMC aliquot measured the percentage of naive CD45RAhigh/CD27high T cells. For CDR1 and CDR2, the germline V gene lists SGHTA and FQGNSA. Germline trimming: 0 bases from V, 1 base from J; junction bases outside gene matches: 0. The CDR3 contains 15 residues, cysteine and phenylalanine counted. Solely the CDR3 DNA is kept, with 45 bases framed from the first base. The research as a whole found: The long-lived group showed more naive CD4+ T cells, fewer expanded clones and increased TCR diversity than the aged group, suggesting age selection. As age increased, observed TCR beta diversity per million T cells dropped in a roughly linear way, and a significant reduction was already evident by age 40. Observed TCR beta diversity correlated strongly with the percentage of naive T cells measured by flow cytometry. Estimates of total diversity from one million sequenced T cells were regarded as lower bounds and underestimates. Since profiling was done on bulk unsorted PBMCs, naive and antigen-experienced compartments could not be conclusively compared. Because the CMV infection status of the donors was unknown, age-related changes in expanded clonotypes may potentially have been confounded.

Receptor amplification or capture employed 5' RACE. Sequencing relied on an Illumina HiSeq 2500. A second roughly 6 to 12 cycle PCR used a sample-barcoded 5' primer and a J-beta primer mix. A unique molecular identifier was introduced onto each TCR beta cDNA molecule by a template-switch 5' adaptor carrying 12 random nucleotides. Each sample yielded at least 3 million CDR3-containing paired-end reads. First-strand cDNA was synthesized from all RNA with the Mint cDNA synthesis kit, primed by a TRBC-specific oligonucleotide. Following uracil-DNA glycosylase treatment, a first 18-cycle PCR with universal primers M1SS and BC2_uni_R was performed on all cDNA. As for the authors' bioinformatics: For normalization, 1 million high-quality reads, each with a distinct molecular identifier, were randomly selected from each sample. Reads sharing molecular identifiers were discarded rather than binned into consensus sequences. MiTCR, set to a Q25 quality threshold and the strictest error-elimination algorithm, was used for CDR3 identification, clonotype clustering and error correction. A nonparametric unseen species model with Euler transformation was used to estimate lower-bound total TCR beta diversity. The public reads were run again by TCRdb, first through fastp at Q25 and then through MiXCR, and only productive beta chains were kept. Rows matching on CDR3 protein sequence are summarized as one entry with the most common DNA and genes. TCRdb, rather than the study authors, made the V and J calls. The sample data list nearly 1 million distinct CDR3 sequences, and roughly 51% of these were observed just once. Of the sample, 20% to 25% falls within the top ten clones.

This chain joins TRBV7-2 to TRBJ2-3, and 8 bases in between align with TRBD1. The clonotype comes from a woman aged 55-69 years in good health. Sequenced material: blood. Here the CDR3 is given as CASSLAGQGTDTQYF. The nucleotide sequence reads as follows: TGTGCCAGCAGCTTAGCGGGACAGGGCACAGATACGCAGTATTTT. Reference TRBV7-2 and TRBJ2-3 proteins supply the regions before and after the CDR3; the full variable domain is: GAGVSQSPSNKVTEKGKDVELRCDPISGHTALYWYRQSLGQGLEFLIYFQGNSAPDKSGLPSDRFSAERTGGSVSTLTIQRTQQEDSAVYLCASSLAGQGTDTQYFGPGTRLTVL.